The 18 T cell receptor beta chains below come from one sample, sequenced in a study of shared clonotypes between healthy human individuals. Sequencing was performed with immunoSEQ multiplex PCR; in TCRdb, only in-frame clones are kept and a portion is missing. The sample consists of 1,500,000 or so clones, around 98.5% of them appearing once. The sequencing sample was made of naive CD4+ T cells sorted from blood. Stated subset: CD45RA+ positively selected. These TCRs come from a man aged 25 to 40 in good health.

The rearrangement links TRBV11-2 to TRBJ2-1, with unresolved D. The length of the CDR3 is 13 residues. V lost 7 bases, J lost 3 bases, and 10 bases lay in between. Germline CDR1 and CDR2: SGHAT and FQNNGV. The chain's CDR3 is CASTLSIYNEQFF. CDR3 DNA sequence: TGTGCCAGCACACTTTCAATCTACAATGAGCAGTTCTTC.

The chain recombines TRBV5-8 with TRBJ2-7; no clear D. The CDR3 has 12 residues. Germline-derived CDR1 and CDR2 are SGHTS and YDEGEE. Trimming cost V 2 bases and J 2 bases, with 5 bases left between them. The CDR3 sequence is CASSLTPYEQYF. In DNA, the CDR3 is TGTGCCAGCAGCTTAACCCCCTACGAGCAGTACTTC.

The chain has TRBV5-6 and TRBJ2-1; D remains unclear. With 4 bases removed from V and 2 bases from J, the gap between germline ends came to 7 bases. The CDR3 is made up of 13 amino acids. Germline V lookup: CDR1 SGHDT, CDR2 YYEEEE. CDR3 in DNA: TGTGCCAGCAGCCCGGACCCCTACAATGAGCAGTTCTTC. It encodes CASSPDPYNEQFF.

A note on this clone: Distinct nucleotide sequences in the sample also encode this CDR3. The rearrangement links TRBV5-1 to TRBJ2-5; 7 bases agree with TRBD2. J was trimmed by 5 bases and V by 0 bases; bases with no gene match: 4. Germline CDR1 reads SGHRS; CDR2 reads YFSETQ. This CDR3 region has 14 residues. The CDR3 DNA reads as TGCGCCAGCAGCTTGGTGGCGGGGGAGGAGACCCAGTACTTC. Translation gives CASSLVAGEETQYF.

The chain joins TRBV19 to TRBJ2-7, with D hard to call. This CDR3 is 13 amino acids long. Trimming cost V 11 bases and J 2 bases, with 16 bases left between them. The germline gives CDR1 LNHDA, CDR2 SQIVND (reference sequence). The CDR3 reads CAGELKDPYEQYF. DNA for the CDR3: TGTGCCGGAGAACTAAAGGACCCCTACGAGCAGTACTTC.

This clone has just one count. The chain links TRBV5-8 to TRBJ1-5, with 7 bases identical to TRBD1. Germline-derived CDR1 and CDR2 are SGHTS and YDEGEE. V trimming: 4 bases; J trimming: 0 bases; junction bases outside the gene matches: 7. The CDR3 contains 16 residues. CDR3 sequence: CASSPGTDYSNQPQHF. CDR3 sequence (DNA): TGTGCCAGCAGCCCGGGGACAGATTATAGCAATCAGCCCCAGCATTTT.

The gene calls are TRBV2 and TRBJ1-1; D is perhaps TRBD1 (6 bases). The CDR3 consists of 14 residues. CDR1 SNHLY and CDR2 FYNNEI come from the germline V gene. V was shortened by 6 bases and J by 6 bases, with 17 bases between the two germline ends. CDR3 in amino acids: CASRTGPGIPEAFF. The CDR3 nucleotides read TGTGCCAGCAGAACAGGGCCGGGGATTCCTGAAGCTTTCTTT.

CDR3 loop: CASSSPSGRNNQPQHF. The CDR3 DNA reads as TGTGCCAGCAGTTCCCCCTCGGGCAGGAACAATCAGCCCCAGCATTTT. The chain carries TRBV28 and TRBJ1-5; no firm D call. The V gene lost 4 bases and the J gene lost 3 bases, with 16 bases spanning the gap. Germline assignment: CDR1 MDHEN and CDR2 SYDVKM. The CDR3 contains 16 residues.

V usage is TRBV7-9 and J usage is TRBJ2-3; 9 bases align to TRBD2. The germline V gene has CDR1 SEHNR and CDR2 FQNEAQ (reference sequence). V gave up 5 bases and J gave up 4 bases; unmatched junction bases: 10. The CDR3 consists of 16 residues. Written as DNA, the CDR3 is TGTGCCAGCAGCCTAGGCGGCGGGAGGGCCGCAGATACGCAGTATTTT. This sequence encodes CASSLGGGRAADTQYF.

The chain has TRBV2 and TRBJ1-1; D unclear. The germline V and J ends were trimmed by 8 bases and 2 bases, with 18 bases remaining between them. This CDR3 is built from 15 residues. The germline V gene encodes CDR1 SNHLY and CDR2 FYNNEI. The DNA for the CDR3 is TGTGCCAGCGATCCCTCACGGGTGGAAAACACTGAAGCTTTCTTT. It is translated as CASDPSRVENTEAFF.

This clone was counted once. This chain links TRBV6-5 with TRBJ2-5, with D maybe TRBD2 (6 bases). Per the germline V gene, CDR1 is MNHEY and CDR2 is SVGAGI. The CDR3 spans 13 residues. Deletions cut 6 bases from V and 3 bases from J, with 11 bases between. Here the CDR3 DNA reads TGTGCCAGCAGGTCAAGGAGGGAAGAGACCCAGTACTTC. This codes for CASRSRREETQYF.

The chain employs TRBV9 and TRBJ2-1; possible D gene TRBD2, 5 bases. The germline gives CDR1 SGDLS, CDR2 YYNGEE. This CDR3 is 15 amino acids long. Deletions cut 0 bases from V and 3 bases from J, with 10 bases between. The CDR3 nucleotides are TGTGCCAGCAGCGTAGAAGCGGCCAGCTACAATGAGCAGTTCTTC. It is translated as CASSVEAASYNEQFF.

V and J are TRBV7-2 and TRBJ2-5, with 8 bases identical to TRBD2. The V segment lost 0 bases and the J segment 4 bases; nucleotides outside the gene matches: 7. CDR3 length: 16 residues. Germline loops: CDR1 SGHTA, CDR2 FQGNSA. CDR3 DNA: TGTGCCAGCAGCTTAGCTGGGTTAGCGGGAACAGAGACCCAGTACTTC. This translates into CASSLAGLAGTETQYF.

V usage is TRBV25-1 and J usage is TRBJ1-5; 10 bases align to TRBD1. V shed 4 bases and J 6 bases; nucleotides not matched to a gene: 3. Germline CDR1 MGHDK, CDR2 SYGVNS. The CDR3 runs to 14 residues. CDR3 region: CASSGTGGTQPQHF. DNA of the CDR3: TGTGCCAGCAGTGGGACAGGGGGAACTCAGCCCCAGCATTTT.

This chain joins TRBV28 and TRBJ1-1; D gene ambiguous. The V and J ends lost 5 bases and 6 bases respectively, with 10 bases between them. Germline CDR1 is MDHEN and CDR2 is SYDVKM. The CDR3 covers 12 residues. Here the CDR3 reads CASSQGRSEAFF. In DNA form, the CDR3 reads TGTGCCAGCAGTCAAGGACGGTCTGAAGCTTTCTTT. Combining the CDR3 with reference TRBV28 and TRBJ1-1 gives the whole variable domain DVKVTQSSRYLVKRTGEKVFLECVQDMDHENMFWYRQDPGLGLRLIYFSYDVKMKEKGDIPEGYSVSREKKERFSLILESASTNQTSMYLCASSQGRSEAFFGQGTRLTVV.

The genes are TRBV11-2 and TRBJ2-3; TRBD1 matches 7 bases. Trimming removed 6 bases from V and 5 bases from J; junction bases left unmatched: 14. The germline V gene has CDR1 SGHAT and CDR2 FQNNGV. CDR3 size: 16 residues. CDR3 bases: TGTGCCAGCAGAATCGACAGGGTCCGTGGAGAAGATACGCAGTATTTT. It translates to CASRIDRVRGEDTQYF.

The chain combines TRBV28 with TRBJ2-2; 7 bases agree with TRBD2. CDR3 length: 15 amino acids. The germline gives CDR1 MDHEN, CDR2 SYDVKM. Trimming at V came to 2 bases and at J to 6 bases, leaving 6 bases not matched to a gene. Here the CDR3 DNA reads TGTGCCAGCAGTTTAATAGGGGACTACGCCGGGGAGCTGTTTTTT. Protein: CASSLIGDYAGELFF.

This clone has just one count. The rearrangement links TRBV6-5 to TRBJ2-5; D is ambiguous. The V gene lost 4 bases and the J gene lost 5 bases, with 11 bases spanning the gap. CDR3 length: 13 amino acids. CDR1 and CDR2 (germline): MNHEY, SVGAGI. CDR3 DNA: TGTGCCAGCAGTTTTGGGTTAGTGGAGACCCAGTACTTC. Its protein product is CASSFGLVETQYF.